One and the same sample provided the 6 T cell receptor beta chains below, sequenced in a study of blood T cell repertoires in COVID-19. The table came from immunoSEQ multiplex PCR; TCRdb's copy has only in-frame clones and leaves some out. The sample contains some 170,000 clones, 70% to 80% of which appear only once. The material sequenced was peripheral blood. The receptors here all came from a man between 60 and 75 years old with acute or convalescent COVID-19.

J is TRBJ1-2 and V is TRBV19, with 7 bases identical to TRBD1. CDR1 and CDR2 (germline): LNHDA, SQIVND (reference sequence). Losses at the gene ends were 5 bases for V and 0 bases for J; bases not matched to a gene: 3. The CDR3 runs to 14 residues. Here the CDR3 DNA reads TGTGCCAGTAGTTTCGGACAGGCTAACTATGGCTACACCTTC. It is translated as CASSFGQANYGYTF.

The CDR3 spells CASSDGQGSTDTQYF. CDR3 sequence (DNA): TGTGCCAGCAGTGATGGACAGGGGAGCACAGATACGCAGTATTTT. The chain joins TRBV6-1 to TRBJ2-3; 9 bases are shared with TRBD1. From germline, CDR1 is MNHNS and CDR2 SASEGT. This CDR3 contains 15 residues. With V trimmed by 3 bases and J by 0 bases, 1 base remained unmatched.

The CDR3 reads CASSRGTVGNYGYTF. The CDR3 DNA is TGCGCCAGCAGCCGCGGGACGGTGGGTAACTATGGCTACACCTTC. V and J are TRBV4-3 and TRBJ1-2, with a weak D call TRBD1 (5 bases). CDR1 and CDR2 (germline): LGHNA, YSLEER. V dropped 4 bases and J dropped 1 base, with 13 bases sitting between them. The CDR3 loop spans 15 amino acids.

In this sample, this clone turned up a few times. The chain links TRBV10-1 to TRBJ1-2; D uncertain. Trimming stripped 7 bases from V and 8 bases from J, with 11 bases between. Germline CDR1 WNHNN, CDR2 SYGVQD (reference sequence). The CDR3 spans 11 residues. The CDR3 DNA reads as TGCGCCAGCATAAAGGAAGCGGGCTACACCTTC. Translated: CASIKEAGYTF.

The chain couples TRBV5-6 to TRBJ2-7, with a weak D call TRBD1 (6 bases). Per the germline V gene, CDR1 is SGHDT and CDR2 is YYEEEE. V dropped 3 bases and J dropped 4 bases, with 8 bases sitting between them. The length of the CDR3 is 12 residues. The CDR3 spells CASSWTDYEQYF. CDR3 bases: TGTGCCAGCAGCTGGACAGATTACGAGCAGTACTTC.

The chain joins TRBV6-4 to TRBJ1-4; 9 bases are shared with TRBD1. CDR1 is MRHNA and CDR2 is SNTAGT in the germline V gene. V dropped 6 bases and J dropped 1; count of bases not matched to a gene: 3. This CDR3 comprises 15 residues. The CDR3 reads CASRPGQGTNEKLFF. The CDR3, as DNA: TGTGCCAGCAGGCCGGGACAGGGAACTAATGAAAAACTGTTTTTT.